This T cell receptor (beta chain) was identified during a study of blood T cell repertoires in COVID-19. Looking at the study overall: Specimens from acute and convalescent COVID-19 originated in the United States, Italy and Spain. T cells, B-cell-depleted T cells, or PBMCs provided the cDNA or gDNA that served as material.

Germline CDR1 is LNHDA and CDR2 is SQIVND (reference sequence). Deletions cut 6 bases from V and 4 bases from J, with 10 bases between. This CDR3 is 13 amino acids long. In its sample, this clone was seen a few times. Per the authors' pipeline: Cell counts per sample came from amplifying reference gene primers. Clones were read by immunoSEQ multiplex PCR, and TCRdb kept only the in-frame ones, dropping some. From that table come the V and J calls and clone size; the DNA was used to work out D and trimming. The table lists 110,000 to 150,000 clones, around nine tenths of them singletons, with roughly 5.4% in the top ten.

The chain uses TRBV19 and TRBJ1-5, with a weak D call TRBD1 (6 bases). Material: peripheral blood. The sequence derives from a human donor in a cohort sampled during active COVID-19. The CDR3 region is CASSEQGNQPQHF. In DNA, the CDR3 is TGTGCCAGTAGCGAACAGGGAAATCAGCCCCAGCATTTT.